Listed below are T cell receptor beta chains from one sample, sequenced in a study of regulatory T cells in long-lasting Graves disease. From the reads, TCRdb called clonotypes with MiXCR, one entry per CDR3 protein. The sample includes around 1,500 distinct CDR3 sequences, 82% of them seen just once. The sequencing here drew on peripheral blood mononuclear cells (PBMCs), taken with antithyroid drug treatment, in newly diagnosed or persistent Graves disease (not recorded which). The origin of the receptors is a woman younger than 30 with Graves disease. Each CDR3 is given without its conserved first and last residue.

v_gene,CDR3aa
TRBV14,ASSRLDTNTGELF
TRBV10-3,AIGGDGNTEAF
TRBV19,ASTPPGLARNEQF
TRBV29-1,SAWARDTQY
TRBV4-1,ASSHIGRLLGGDEQF
TRBV7-3,ASSLNGGQTHYGYT
TRBV11-1,ASSLAFLAGANIGQF
TRBV7-7,ASSAGGTADTQY
TRBV10-3,AISESSEQY
TRBV6-2/TRBV6-3,ASTDLQGGYGYT
TRBV19,ASSADSWETQY
TRBV10-3,ATAGTSSTDTQY
TRBV20-1,SATETGGNSPLH
TRBV6-5,ASSYEGGSTGELF
TRBV18,ASSPAEINYGYT
TRBV9,ASSEEGWAEAF
TRBV12-2,ASRLDRVGY
TRBV6-4,ASSDSLSTSGYNEQF
TRBV12-3/TRBV12-4,ASSFRGLAGITDTQY
TRBV7-2,ASRPAGNTEAF
TRBV12-2,ASRLAGWNEQF
TRBV27,ASSPYSEYSPLH
TRBV7-1,ASSSHGRANDNEQF
TRBV7-1,ASSSQRHERGGADTQY
TRBV12-3/TRBV12-4,ASASETATTDTQY
TRBV28,ASTPVGGADSYEQY
TRBV28,ASSLGHWQGGRSLAEAF
TRBV19,ASSPRQGRTEAF
TRBV5-4,ASRIGPTSSYEQY
TRBV19,ASRPPRDTYNEQF
TRBV29-1,SVDVYDTQY
TRBV30,AWSRAGGGTEAF
TRBV4-3,ASSQTSGGSGANVLT
TRBV15,ATSRTVQTEAF
TRBV20-1,SAMGQTSSYEQY
TRBV20-1,SARPTKPGRTGELF
TRBV12-3/TRBV12-4,ASRPRTNTGELF
TRBV7-2,ASSLARRSYEQY
TRBV6-1,ASSHYSNQPQH
TRBV6-2/TRBV6-3,ASSYVLVDTQY
TRBV20-1,SARGLAGVPLLGEQY
TRBV14,ASSQDLGGDYGYT
TRBV28,ASSIPFSGTSYEQY
TRBV11-2,ASSPHPDRTINTGELF
TRBV20-1,SADGRGSPLH
TRBV24-1,ATSDNYRGFSTDTQY
TRBV4-2,ASSQLTGGELDTDTQY
TRBV28,ASTNRGGYEQY
TRBV12-3/TRBV12-4,ASSFAGGGYT
TRBV14,ASSQQDRYNEQF
TRBV4-3,ASSPEARDTQY
TRBV20-1,SAFDSPHNEQF
TRBV12-3/TRBV12-4,ASSPLAGGPAYEQY
TRBV12-3/TRBV12-4,ASSLAGGATDTQY
TRBV12-3/TRBV12-4,ASSLSFRAGNEQF
TRBV14,ASSQWHQETQY
TRBV6-2/TRBV6-3,ASSYEGNYGYT
TRBV7-2,ASSYSGGGSVIQY
TRBV12-3/TRBV12-4,ASKNVGDEQF